This T cell receptor (beta chain) was obtained from a study of cytomegalovirus exposure and HLA in healthy donors. Study overall: Samples from HLA-typed donors yielded approximately 88 million unique TCRs in an early data release. Overall study results and limits: In a later analysis, a missense DCLRE1C variant was linked to TCR beta V- and J-gene trimming.

The germline gives CDR1 SEHNR, CDR2 FQNEAQ (reference sequence). This CDR3 comprises 18 residues. V dropped 5 bases and J dropped 2 bases, with 24 bases sitting between them. With respect to this clone: As yet, its antigen is unknown.

PCR primers comprised 60 Vbeta and 13 Jbeta primers. Only in-frame clones appear in the TCRdb table, and some are missing; sequencing was by immunoSEQ multiplex PCR. The sample contains roughly 230,000 clones, around 78% of which appear only once. This clonotype was sampled from a boy aged 10-17 years in good health and CMV-seronegative. The chain carries TRBV7-9 and TRBJ1-2; D gene unclear. The sequenced sample was PBMCs. This CDR3 reads CASSPPVGTPRSNYGYTF. The CDR3 nucleotides read TGTGCCAGCAGCCCACCTGTAGGTACGCCCAGGTCGAACTATGGCTACACCTTC.